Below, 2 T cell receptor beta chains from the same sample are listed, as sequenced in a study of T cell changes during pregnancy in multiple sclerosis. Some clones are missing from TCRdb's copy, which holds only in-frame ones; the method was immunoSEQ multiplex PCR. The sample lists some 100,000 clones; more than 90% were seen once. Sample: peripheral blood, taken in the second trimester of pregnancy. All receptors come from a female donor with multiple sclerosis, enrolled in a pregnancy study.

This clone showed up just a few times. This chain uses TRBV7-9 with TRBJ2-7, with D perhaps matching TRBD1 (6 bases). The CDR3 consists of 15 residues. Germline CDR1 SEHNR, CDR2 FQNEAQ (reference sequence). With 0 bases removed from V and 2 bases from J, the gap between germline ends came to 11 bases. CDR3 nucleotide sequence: TGTGCCAGCAGCTTAGCGGGGGCAATCACCTACGAGCAGTACTTC. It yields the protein CASSLAGAITYEQYF.

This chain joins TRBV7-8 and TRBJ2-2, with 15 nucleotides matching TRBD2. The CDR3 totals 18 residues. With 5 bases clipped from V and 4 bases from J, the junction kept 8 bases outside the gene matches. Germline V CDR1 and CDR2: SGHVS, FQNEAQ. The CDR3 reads CASSGRTSGRAATGELFF. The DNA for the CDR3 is TGTGCCAGCAGCGGAAGGACTAGCGGGAGGGCGGCCACCGGGGAGCTGTTTTTT.